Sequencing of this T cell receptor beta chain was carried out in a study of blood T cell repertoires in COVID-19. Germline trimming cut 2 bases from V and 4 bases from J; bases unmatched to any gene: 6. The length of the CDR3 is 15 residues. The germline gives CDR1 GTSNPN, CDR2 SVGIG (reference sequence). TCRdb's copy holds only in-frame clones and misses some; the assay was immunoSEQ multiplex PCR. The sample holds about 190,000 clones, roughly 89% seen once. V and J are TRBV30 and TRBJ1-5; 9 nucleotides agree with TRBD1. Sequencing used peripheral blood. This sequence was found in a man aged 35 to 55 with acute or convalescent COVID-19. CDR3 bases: TGTGCCTGGAGTCCCGGGACAGGGATTAATCAGCCCCAGCATTTT. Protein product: CAWSPGTGINQPQHF.